The following is a T cell receptor (beta chain) sequence with its context. These data come from a study of blood T cell repertoires in COVID-19. Study summary: The cDNA or gDNA used as material had been derived from T cells, B-cell-depleted T cells, or PBMCs.

Original processing methods: Researchers report that nucleated cell counts were estimated from reference gene primer amplification. Libraries were prepared by immunoSEQ multiplex PCR; TCRdb keeps only in-frame clonotypes and omits some of them. That table supplies the V and J calls and clone size; D and trimming were determined from the DNA. The repertoire holds under 250,000 clones, with 82% as singletons. This clonotype was obtained from a woman aged 80 or older with acute or convalescent COVID-19. Sequencing used peripheral blood.

The CDR3: CASSPPLQDPNEKLFF. In DNA form, the CDR3 reads TGTGCCAGCTCACCACCGCTACAGGATCCTAATGAAAAACTGTTTTTT. This chain connects TRBV18 to TRBJ1-4; TRBD1 might be the D (5 bases). The CDR3 is 16 residues long. CDR1 is KGHSH, CDR2 LQKENI, per germline. V lost 0 bases and J lost 3, with 11 bases in between.